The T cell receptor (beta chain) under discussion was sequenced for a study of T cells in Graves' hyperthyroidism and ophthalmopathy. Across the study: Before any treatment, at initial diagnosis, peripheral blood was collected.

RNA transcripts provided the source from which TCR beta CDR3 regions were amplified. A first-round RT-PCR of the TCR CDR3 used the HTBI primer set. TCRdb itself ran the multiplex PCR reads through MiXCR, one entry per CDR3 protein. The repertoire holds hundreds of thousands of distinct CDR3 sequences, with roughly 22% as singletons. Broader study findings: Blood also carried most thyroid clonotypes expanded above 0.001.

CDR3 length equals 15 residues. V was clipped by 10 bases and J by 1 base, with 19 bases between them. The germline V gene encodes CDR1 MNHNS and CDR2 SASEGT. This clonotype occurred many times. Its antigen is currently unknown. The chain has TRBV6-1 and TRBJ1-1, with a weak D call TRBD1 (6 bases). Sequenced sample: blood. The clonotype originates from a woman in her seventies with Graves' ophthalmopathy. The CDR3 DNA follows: TGTGCCACATCTCGAGGGGGGGTCCAGAACACTGAAGCTTTCTTT. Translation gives CATSRGGVQNTEAFF.